The rows below give T cell receptor beta chains drawn from one sample of a study of STAT5B mutations in CD4+ large granular lymphocyte leukemia. Using immunoSEQ multiplex PCR, the repertoire was profiled, and TCRdb retains in-frame clones only, with some absent. The data show just over 40,000 clones, around 84% seen once. The specimen sequenced was CD4+ T cells from blood buffy coats. The receptors were gathered from a human donor in good health. CDR3s include the opening cysteine and the closing phenylalanine or tryptophan. A D gene is named only where the DNA matches it firmly. A clone size is listed for some rows: how often the clone was seen (once, few, many), or a class if it is expanded.

NA TRBJ1-1 TRBV2 NA CASSVGTPRVTEAFF TGTGCCAGCAGTGTCGGTACACCCCGGGTCACTGAAGCTTTCTTT
NA TRBJ2-1 TRBV12-5 NA CASGLGGGNEQFF TGTGCTAGTGGTTTGGGAGGGGGTAATGAGCAGTTCTTC
NA TRBJ2-1 TRBV5-5 TRBD2 CASSFLLAGDNEQFF TGTGCCAGCAGCTTCCTGCTAGCGGGAGATAATGAGCAGTTCTTC
NA TRBJ1-2 TRBV7-9 TRBD1 CASSSRGQGAGGYTF TGTGCCAGCAGCTCGAGGGGACAGGGGGCAGGCGGCTACACCTTC
NA TRBJ2-6 TRBV18 NA CASSLLGSGANVLTF TGTGCCAGCTCATTATTAGGGTCTGGGGCCAACGTCCTGACTTTC
once TRBJ1-2 TRBV6-5 NA CASSWTFGDGYTF TGTGCCAGCAGTTGGACCTTTGGGGATGGCTACACCTTC
few TRBJ2-7 TRBV19 TRBD2 CASGTTYYEQYF TGTGCCAGCGGGACTACCTACTACGAGCAGTACTTC
NA TRBJ2-1 TRBV6-5 NA CASSLDGHRAGNEQFF TGTGCCAGCAGTTTAGACGGACACCGGGCAGGTAATGAGCAGTTCTTC
NA TRBJ1-2 TRBV11-2 NA CASSLSDGGYGYTF TGTGCCAGCAGCTTATCCGATGGGGGCTATGGCTACACCTTC
NA TRBJ2-7 TRBV27 TRBD1 CASGTDATYEQYF TGTGCCAGCGGGACAGATGCAACCTACGAGCAGTACTTC
once TRBJ2-5 TRBV5-6 TRBD2 CASSLVPAGVQETQYF TGTGCCAGCAGCTTGGTACCAGCGGGGGTGCAAGAGACCCAGTACTTC
few TRBJ1-1 TRBV30 NA CAWSFTGSSFF TGTGCCTGGAGTTTTACGGGATCGTCTTTCTTT
few TRBJ2-2 TRBV9 NA CASSVKQGSYTGELFF TGTGCCAGCAGCGTCAAACAGGGATCGTACACCGGGGAGCTGTTTTTT
NA TRBJ2-1 TRBV7-2 TRBD2 CASSSGLAVNEQFF TGTGCCAGCAGCTCAGGACTAGCGGTCAATGAGCAGTTCTTC
NA TRBJ1-1 TRBV10-3 NA CAISETRKNTEAFF TGTGCCATCAGTGAAACCCGCAAGAACACTGAAGCTTTCTTT
NA TRBJ1-4 TRBV27 NA CASSLYSGVEKLFF TGTGCCAGCAGTTTATATTCAGGGGTCGAAAAACTGTTTTTT
NA TRBJ2-7 TRBV30 NA CAWSGDYPYEQYF TGTGCCTGGAGTGGAGACTACCCCTACGAGCAGTACTTC
NA TRBJ2-7 TRBV6-6 NA CASSTLTYEQYF TGTGCCAGCAGCACCCTAACCTACGAGCAGTACTTC
once TRBJ2-2 TRBV19 NA CASSILTGNTGELFF TGTGCCAGTAGTATATTAACAGGGAACACCGGGGAGCTGTTTTTT
NA TRBJ1-6 TRBV6-5 NA CASSYSPALYNSPLHF TGTGCCAGCAGTTACTCACCAGCCCTCTATAATTCACCCCTCCACTTT
NA TRBJ1-1 TRBV7-7 NA CASSPMGGGRDTEAFF TGTGCCAGCAGCCCAATGGGGGGGGGTCGCGACACTGAAGCTTTCTTT
NA TRBJ2-2 TRBV5-8 TRBD1 CASSYGTGWNTGELFF TGTGCCAGCAGCTACGGGACAGGGTGGAACACCGGGGAGCTGTTTTTT
NA TRBJ1-1 TRBV18 NA CASSPPSVGTEAFF TGTGCCAGCTCACCACCGTCGGTTGGCACTGAAGCTTTCTTT
once TRBJ1-2 TRBV5-8 NA CASLLTEYGYTF TGTGCCAGCCTACTGACGGAGTATGGCTACACCTTC
NA TRBJ1-5 TRBV5-6 NA CASSFGGSNQPQHF TGTGCCAGCAGCTTCGGGGGGAGCAATCAGCCCCAGCATTTT
NA TRBJ1-5 TRBV6-6 NA CASTRDRSNQPQHF TGTGCCAGCACTCGAGACAGAAGCAATCAGCCCCAGCATTTT